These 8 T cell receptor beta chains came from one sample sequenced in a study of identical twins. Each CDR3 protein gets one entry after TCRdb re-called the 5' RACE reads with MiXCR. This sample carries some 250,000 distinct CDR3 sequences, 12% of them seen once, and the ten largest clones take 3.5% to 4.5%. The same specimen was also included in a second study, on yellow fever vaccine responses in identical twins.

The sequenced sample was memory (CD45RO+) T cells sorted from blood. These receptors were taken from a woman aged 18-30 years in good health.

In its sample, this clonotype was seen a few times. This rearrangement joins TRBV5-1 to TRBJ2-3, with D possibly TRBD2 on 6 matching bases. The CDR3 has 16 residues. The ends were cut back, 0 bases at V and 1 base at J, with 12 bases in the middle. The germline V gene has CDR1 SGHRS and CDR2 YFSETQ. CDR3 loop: CASSLEAGGGTDTQYF. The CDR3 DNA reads TGCGCCAGCAGCTTGGAGGCCGGCGGGGGCACAGATACGCAGTATTTT.

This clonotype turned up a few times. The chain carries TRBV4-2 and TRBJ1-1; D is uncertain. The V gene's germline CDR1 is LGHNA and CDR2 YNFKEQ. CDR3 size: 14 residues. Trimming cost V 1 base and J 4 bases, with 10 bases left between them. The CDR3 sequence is CASSQGGVPTEAFF. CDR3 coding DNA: TGTGCCAGCAGCCAAGGCGGGGTACCCACTGAAGCTTTCTTT.

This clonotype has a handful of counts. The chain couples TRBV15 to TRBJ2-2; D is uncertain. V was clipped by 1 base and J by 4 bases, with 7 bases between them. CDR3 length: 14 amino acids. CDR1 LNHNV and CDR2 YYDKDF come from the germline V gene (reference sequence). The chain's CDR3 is CATSRVASTGELFF. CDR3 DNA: TGTGCCACCAGCAGAGTGGCCAGCACCGGGGAGCTGTTTTTT.

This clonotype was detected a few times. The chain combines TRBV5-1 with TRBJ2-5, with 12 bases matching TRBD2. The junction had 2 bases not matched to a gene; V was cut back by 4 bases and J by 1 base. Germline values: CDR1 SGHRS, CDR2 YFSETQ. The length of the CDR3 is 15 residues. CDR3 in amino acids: CASSGTSGPQETQYF. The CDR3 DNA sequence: TGCGCCAGCAGCGGGACTAGCGGGCCCCAAGAGACCCAGTACTTC.

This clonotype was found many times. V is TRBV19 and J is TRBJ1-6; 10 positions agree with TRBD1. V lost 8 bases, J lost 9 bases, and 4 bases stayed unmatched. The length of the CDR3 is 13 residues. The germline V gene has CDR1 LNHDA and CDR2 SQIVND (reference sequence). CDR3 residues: CASPGTGVSPLHF. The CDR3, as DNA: TGTGCCAGTCCAGGGACAGGGGTTTCACCCCTCCACTTT.

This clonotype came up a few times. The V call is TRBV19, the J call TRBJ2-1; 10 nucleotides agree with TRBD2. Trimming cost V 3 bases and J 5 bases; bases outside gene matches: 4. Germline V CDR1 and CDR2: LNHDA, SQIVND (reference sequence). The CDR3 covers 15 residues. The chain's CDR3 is CASSMRTSGDNEQFF. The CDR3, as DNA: TGTGCCAGTAGTATGCGGACTAGCGGAGACAATGAGCAGTTCTTC.

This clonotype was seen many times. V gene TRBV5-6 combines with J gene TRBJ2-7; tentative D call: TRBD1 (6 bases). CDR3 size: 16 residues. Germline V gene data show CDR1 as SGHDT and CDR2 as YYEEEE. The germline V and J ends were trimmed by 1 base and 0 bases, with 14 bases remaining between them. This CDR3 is CASSLWGQILSYEQYF. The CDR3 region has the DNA TGTGCCAGCAGCTTGTGGGGGCAGATCCTCTCCTACGAGCAGTACTTC.

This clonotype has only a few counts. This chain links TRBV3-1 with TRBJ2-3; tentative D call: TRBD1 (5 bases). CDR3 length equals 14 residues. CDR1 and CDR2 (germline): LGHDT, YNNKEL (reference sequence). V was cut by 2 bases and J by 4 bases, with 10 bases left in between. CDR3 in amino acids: CASSQSVGADTQYF. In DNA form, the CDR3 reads TGTGCCAGCAGCCAATCAGTAGGGGCAGATACGCAGTATTTT.